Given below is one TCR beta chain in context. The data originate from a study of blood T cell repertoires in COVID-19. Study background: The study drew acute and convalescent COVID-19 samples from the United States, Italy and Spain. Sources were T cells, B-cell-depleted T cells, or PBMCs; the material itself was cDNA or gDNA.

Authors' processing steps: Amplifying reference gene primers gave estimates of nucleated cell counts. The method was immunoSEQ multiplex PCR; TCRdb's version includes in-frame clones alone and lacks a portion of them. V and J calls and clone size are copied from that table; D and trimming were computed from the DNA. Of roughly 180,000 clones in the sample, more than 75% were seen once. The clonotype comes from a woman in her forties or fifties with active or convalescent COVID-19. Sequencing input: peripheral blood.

The CDR3 protein is CASSLDSETEVYEQYF. Written as DNA, the CDR3 is TGTGCCAGCAGCTTAGATTCCGAGACAGAAGTCTACGAGCAGTACTTC. The J gene is TRBJ2-7, the V gene TRBV11-2, with D perhaps matching TRBD1 (5 bases). CDR3 length: 16 residues. V lost 0 bases and J 3 bases, leaving 15 bases between the germline ends. CDR1 is SGHAT and CDR2 is FQNNGV in the germline V gene.